This T cell receptor (beta chain) was captured in a study of blood T cells in healthy people across ages. Termini included, the CDR3 measures 12 amino acids. CDR1 and CDR2 (germline): LGHDT, YNNKEL (reference sequence). Comments on this clonotype: Without the conserved terminal phenylalanine or tryptophan, this CDR3 likely stems from a read error. Because the CDR3's place on the DNA is in doubt, the DNA is left out and the CDR3 is given as listed by TCRdb.

The second PCR ran roughly 7 to 11 cycles with a sample-barcoded 5' primer and J-beta primers. Each CDR3 protein gets one entry after TCRdb re-called the 5' RACE reads with MiXCR. The sample contains 800,000 or so distinct CDR3 sequences, approximately 25% of which appear only once. These sequences were also reported in another study, on T cells of mothers and their children. That source adds: Healthy Caucasian mothers, a few in number, and their six children were the donors.

Material for sequencing was blood. This sequence joins TRBV3-1 and TRBJ2-5; the table calls TRBD1, which could not be checked here. This clonotype was sampled from a boy younger than 18 in good health. The CDR3 reads CASSRRGDQGIL.